A few counts support the clone carrying this T cell receptor beta chain. This entry comes from a study of early T cells in non-severe SARS-CoV-2 infection. TCRdb independently ran MiXCR on the 5' RACE reads; one entry per CDR3 protein. The sample records about 39,000 distinct CDR3 sequences, less than 8.5% being singletons. The CDR3 spans 11 residues. Germline lookup yields CDR1 SQVTM and CDR2 ANQGSEA. V shed 2 bases and J shed 3 bases, with 5 bases lying between them. Sequences were obtained from whole blood. V usage is TRBV29-1 and J usage is TRBJ2-7; D unresolved. The source of this sequence is an adult who was a healthcare worker with PCR-confirmed SARS-CoV-2 infection or an uninfected control (not recorded which). DNA of the CDR3: TGCAGCGTTGAAATTTACTACGAGCAGTACTTC. It yields the protein CSVEIYYEQYF.